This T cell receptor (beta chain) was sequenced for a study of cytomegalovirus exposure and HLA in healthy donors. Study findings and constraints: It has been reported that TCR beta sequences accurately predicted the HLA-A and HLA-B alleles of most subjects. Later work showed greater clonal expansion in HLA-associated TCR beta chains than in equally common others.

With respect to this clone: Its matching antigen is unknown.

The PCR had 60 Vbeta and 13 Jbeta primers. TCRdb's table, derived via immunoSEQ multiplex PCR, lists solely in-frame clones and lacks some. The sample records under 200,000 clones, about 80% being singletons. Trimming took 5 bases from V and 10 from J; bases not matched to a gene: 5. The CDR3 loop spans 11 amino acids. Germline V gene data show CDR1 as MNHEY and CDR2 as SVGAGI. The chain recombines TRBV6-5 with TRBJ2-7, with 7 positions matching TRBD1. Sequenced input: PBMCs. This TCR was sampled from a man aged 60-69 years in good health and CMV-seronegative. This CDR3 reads CASSQGQRQYF. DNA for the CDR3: TGTGCCAGCAGTCAGGGACAGCGCCAGTACTTC.